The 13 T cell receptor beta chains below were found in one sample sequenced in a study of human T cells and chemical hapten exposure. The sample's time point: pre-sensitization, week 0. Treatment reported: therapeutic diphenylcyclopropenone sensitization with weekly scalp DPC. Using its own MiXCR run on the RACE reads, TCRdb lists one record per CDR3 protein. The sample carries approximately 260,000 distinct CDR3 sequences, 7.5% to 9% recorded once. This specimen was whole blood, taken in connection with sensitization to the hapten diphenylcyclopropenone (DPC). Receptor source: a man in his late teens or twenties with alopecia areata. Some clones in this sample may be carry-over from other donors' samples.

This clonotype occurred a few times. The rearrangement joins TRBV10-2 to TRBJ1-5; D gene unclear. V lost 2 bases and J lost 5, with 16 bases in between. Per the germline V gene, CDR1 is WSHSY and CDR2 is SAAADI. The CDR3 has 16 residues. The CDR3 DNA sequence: TGCGCCAGCAGTGAGATTAGGGCTTCGCTTCATCAGCCCCAGCATTTT. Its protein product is CASSEIRASLHQPQHF.

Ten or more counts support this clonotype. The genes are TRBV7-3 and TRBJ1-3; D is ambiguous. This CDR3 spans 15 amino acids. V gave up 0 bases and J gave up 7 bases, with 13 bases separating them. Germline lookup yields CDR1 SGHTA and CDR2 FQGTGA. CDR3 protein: CASSLTSGESNTIYF. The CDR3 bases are TGTGCCAGCAGCTTAACGAGCGGGGAATCGAACACCATATATTTT.

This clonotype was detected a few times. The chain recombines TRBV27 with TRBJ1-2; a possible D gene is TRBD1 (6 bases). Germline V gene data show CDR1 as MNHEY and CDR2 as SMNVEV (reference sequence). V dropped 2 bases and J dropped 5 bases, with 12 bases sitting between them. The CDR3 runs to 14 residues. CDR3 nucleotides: TGTGCCAGCAGTTTAACGGCAGGGGTGTATGGCTACACCTTC. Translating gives CASSLTAGVYGYTF.

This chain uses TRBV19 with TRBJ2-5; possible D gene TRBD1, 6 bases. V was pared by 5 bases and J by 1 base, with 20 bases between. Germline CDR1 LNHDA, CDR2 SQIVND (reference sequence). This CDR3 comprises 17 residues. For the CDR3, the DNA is TGTGCCAGTAGTGCGAAGGGGTTCCGGGACATCCAAGAGACCCAGTACTTC. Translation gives CASSAKGFRDIQETQYF.

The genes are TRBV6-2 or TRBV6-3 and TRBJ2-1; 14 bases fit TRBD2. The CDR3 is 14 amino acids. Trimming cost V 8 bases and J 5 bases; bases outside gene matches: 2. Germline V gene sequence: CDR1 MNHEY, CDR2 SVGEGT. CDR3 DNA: TGTGCCAGCCGACTAGCGGGGGGGCACAATGAGCAGTTCTTC. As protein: CASRLAGGHNEQFF.

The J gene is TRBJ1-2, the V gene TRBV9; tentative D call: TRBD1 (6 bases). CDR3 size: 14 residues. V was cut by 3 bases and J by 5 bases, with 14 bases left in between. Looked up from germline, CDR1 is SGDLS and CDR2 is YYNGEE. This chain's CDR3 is CASSGWDTRYGYTF. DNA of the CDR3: TGTGCCAGCAGCGGTTGGGACACCCGGTATGGCTACACCTTC. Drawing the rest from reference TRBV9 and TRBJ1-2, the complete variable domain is DSGVTQTPKHLITATGQRVTLRCSPRSGDLSVYWYQQSLDQGLQFLIQYYNGEERAKGNILERFSAQQFPDLHSELNLSSLELGDSALYFCASSGWDTRYGYTFGSGTRLTVV.

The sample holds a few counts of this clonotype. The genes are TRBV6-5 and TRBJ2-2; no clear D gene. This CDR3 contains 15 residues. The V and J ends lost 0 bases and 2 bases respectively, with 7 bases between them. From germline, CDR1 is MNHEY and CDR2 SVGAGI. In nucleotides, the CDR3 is TGTGCCAGCAGTTACTCGGTAGGAAACACCGGGGAGCTGTTTTTT. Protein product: CASSYSVGNTGELFF.

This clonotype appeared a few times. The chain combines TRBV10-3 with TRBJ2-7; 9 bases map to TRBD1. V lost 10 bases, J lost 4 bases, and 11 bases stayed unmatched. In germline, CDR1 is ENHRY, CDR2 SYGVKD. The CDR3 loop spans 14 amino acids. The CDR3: CATRKTGGTYEQYF. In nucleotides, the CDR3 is TGTGCCACCAGGAAGACAGGGGGGACTTACGAGCAGTACTTC.

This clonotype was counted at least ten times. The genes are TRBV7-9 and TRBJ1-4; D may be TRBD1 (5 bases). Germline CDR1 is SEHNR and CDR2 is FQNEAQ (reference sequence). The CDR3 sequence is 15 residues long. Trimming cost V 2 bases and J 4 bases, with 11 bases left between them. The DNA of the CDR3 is TGTGCCAGCAGCTTAATTGCAGGGAATAATGAAAAACTGTTTTTT. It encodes CASSLIAGNNEKLFF.

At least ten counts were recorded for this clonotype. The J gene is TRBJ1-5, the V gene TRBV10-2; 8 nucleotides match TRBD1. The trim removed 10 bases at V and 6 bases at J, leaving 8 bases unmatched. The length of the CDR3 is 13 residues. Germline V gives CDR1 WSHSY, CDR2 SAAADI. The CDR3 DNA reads TGCGCCACCATAGACAGGGGAGGTCAGCCCCAGCATTTT. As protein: CATIDRGGQPQHF.

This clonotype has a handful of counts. CDR3 DNA sequence: TGTGCCAGCAGTTTATCTTCTAGCGGGGGGGCCAATGAGCAGTTCTTC. Translated: CASSLSSSGGANEQFF. V gene TRBV27 combines with J gene TRBJ2-1; 12 bases match TRBD2. CDR3 length: 16 residues. Germline assignment: CDR1 MNHEY and CDR2 SMNVEV (reference sequence). The junction had 3 bases not matched to a gene; V was cut back by 0 bases and J by 6 bases.

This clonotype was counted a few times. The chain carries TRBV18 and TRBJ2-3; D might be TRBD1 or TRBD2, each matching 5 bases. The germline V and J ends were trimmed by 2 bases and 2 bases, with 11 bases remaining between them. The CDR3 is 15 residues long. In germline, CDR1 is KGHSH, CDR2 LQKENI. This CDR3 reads CASSPRDRYTDTQYF. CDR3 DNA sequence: TGTGCCAGCTCACCAAGGGACCGATACACAGATACGCAGTATTTT. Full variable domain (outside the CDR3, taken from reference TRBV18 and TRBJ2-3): NAGVMQNPRHLVRRRGQEARLRCSPMKGHSHVYWYRQLPEEGLKFMVYLQKENIIDESGMPKERFSAEFPKEGPSILRIQQVVRGDSAAYFCASSPRDRYTDTQYFGPGTRLTVL.

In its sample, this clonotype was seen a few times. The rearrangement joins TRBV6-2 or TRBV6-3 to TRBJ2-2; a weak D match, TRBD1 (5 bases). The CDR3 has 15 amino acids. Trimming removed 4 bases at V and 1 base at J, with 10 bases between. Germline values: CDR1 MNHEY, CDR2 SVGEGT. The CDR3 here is CASSFGHVNTGELFF. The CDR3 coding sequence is TGTGCCAGCAGTTTTGGACACGTGAACACCGGGGAGCTGTTTTTT.